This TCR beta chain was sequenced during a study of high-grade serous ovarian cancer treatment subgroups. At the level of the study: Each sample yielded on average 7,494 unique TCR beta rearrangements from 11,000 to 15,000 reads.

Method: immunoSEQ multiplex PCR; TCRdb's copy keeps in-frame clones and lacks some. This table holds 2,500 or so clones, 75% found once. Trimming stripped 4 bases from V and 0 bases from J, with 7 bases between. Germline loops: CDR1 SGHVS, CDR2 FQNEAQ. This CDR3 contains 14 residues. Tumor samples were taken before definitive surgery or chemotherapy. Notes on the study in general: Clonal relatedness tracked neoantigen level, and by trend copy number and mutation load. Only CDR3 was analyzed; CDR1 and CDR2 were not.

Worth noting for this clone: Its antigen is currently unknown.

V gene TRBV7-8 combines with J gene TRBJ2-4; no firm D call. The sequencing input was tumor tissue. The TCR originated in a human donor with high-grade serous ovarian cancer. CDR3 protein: CASSSPLAKNIQYF. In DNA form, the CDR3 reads TGTGCCAGCAGCTCTCCCCTAGCCAAAAACATTCAGTACTTC.